These T cell receptor beta chains were read from a single sample in a study of PD-1 blockade in classical Hodgkin lymphoma. This table comes from immunoSEQ multiplex PCR, and its TCRdb copy is limited to in-frame clones, with some not included. The sample includes roughly 150,000 clones, about 78% of them seen just once. The sequences come from peripheral blood mononuclear cells (PBMCs), collected before the second cycle of nivolumab. These TCRs come from a human donor with classical Hodgkin lymphoma. Each CDR3 is given without its conserved first and last residue.

V,J,CDR3
TRBV7-9,TRBJ2-5,ASSLGPRAVETQY
TRBV6-5,TRBJ2-2,ASSYSTQGGTGELF
TRBV2,TRBJ1-6,ASSDVKDSPLH
TRBV19,TRBJ1-1,ASSITTWDTEAF
TRBV7-9,TRBJ1-4,ASSFQATNEKLF
TRBV28,TRBJ1-1,ASTYPGRTAPGAF
TRBV11-2,TRBJ2-7,ASSFTSGSSYEQY
TRBV30,TRBJ1-5,AWRQGANQPQH
TRBV19,TRBJ2-7,ASSPQTGFSSEQY
TRBV7-8,TRBJ2-7,ASINIPGVITYEQY
TRBV7-3,TRBJ1-2,ASSLTRRMDNYGYT
TRBV18,TRBJ1-6,ASSPPGRNNSPLH
TRBV11-2,TRBJ2-1,ASSFGSGWYNEQF
TRBV7-9,TRBJ1-5,ASSTGQGANQPQH
TRBV7-9,TRBJ1-5,ASTLGVHQPQH
TRBV10-2,TRBJ2-1,ASSTGSYSNEQF
TRBV6-5,TRBJ2-7,ASKLLTSGVGEQY
TRBV28,TRBJ1-4,ASSFGVATNEKLF
TRBV19,TRBJ1-5,ASSPWTQNQPQH
TRBV7-6,TRBJ1-4,ASSPRVFGKLF
TRBV19,TRBJ1-2,ASSIAGDDWGYT
TRBV7-9,TRBJ1-2,ASSLGVSGGFGYT
TRBV28,TRBJ1-5,ASTSGWQPQH
TRBV6-5,TRBJ2-1,ASSYSTSGRYNEQF
TRBV28,TRBJ1-5,ASSPRPGQPQH
TRBV7-2,TRBJ2-5,ASSFIFGETQY
TRBV9,TRBJ2-7,ASSVGVTGAYEQY
TRBV4-1,TRBJ2-5,ASSQGQGPPGSQY
TRBV7-2,TRBJ2-1,ASSLKGGNEQF
TRBV7-7,TRBJ2-3,ASSLGPAGGTDTQY
TRBV2,TRBJ2-5,ASSESNSETQY
TRBV5-8,TRBJ2-5,ASSLGERETQY
TRBV10-3,TRBJ2-3,ATRSLDTQY
TRBV5-1,TRBJ1-2,ASSLSGGTYGYT
TRBV28,TRBJ1-5,ASSFGESNQPQH
TRBV7-2,TRBJ2-5,ASSLAGAETQY
TRBV4-3,TRBJ2-7,ASSQDWRVSSYEQY
TRBV5-1,TRBJ2-7,ASSWGRANSYEQY
TRBV2,TRBJ1-2,ASRVVGYT